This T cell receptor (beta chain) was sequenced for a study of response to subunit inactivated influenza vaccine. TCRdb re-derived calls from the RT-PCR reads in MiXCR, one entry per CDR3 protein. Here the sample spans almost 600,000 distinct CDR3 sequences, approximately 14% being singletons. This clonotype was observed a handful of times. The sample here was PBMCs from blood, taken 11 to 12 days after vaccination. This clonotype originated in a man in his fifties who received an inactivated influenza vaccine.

The CDR3 nucleotides are TGTGCCAGCAGCTTAATTGGCAGATCCTACGAGCAGTACTTC. Translation: CASSLIGRSYEQYF. The chain combines TRBV7-2 with TRBJ2-7, with D uncertain. Germline loops: CDR1 SGHTA, CDR2 FQGNSA. Trimming stripped 2 bases from V and 1 base from J, with 9 bases between. The CDR3 consists of 14 residues.